The TCR beta chain described here comes from a study of blood T cell repertoires in COVID-19. Using immunoSEQ multiplex PCR, the repertoire was profiled, and TCRdb retains in-frame clones only, with some absent. The table records about 130,000 clones, just over 85% of them present only once. This receptor was taken from a man in his fifties who had recovered from COVID-19. Sequencing input: PBMCs or T cells enriched from blood (not recorded which).

The CDR3, as DNA: TGTGCCACCAGTGATTCGGACAGGGAGAGGATCTATGGCTACACCTTC. Its translation: CATSDSDRERIYGYTF. The chain uses TRBV24-1 and TRBJ1-2, with 8 bases lining up with TRBD1. The trim removed 2 bases at V and 4 bases at J, leaving 8 bases unmatched. This CDR3 contains 16 residues. Germline assignment: CDR1 KGHDR and CDR2 SFDVKD.